Listed here are 31 T cell receptor beta chains from one sample, sequenced in a study of cytomegalovirus exposure and HLA in healthy donors. The protocol was immunoSEQ multiplex PCR, while the TCRdb copy is restricted to in-frame clones and leaves out a portion. The table has some 78,000 clones, almost 97% seen once. Sequencing was carried out using PBMCs. Receptor source: a man between 18 and 35 years old in good health and CMV-seropositive.

The rearrangement uses TRBV29-1 and TRBJ2-6, with D possibly TRBD1 on 6 matching bases. Germline V gene data show CDR1 as SQVTM and CDR2 as ANQGSEA. V was shortened by 1 base and J by 0 bases, with 19 bases between the two germline ends. The CDR3 contains 19 residues. The CDR3 sequence: CSVEVSRQAYSSGANVLTF. The CDR3 DNA reads as TGCAGCGTTGAAGTTTCTCGACAGGCGTACAGCTCTGGGGCCAACGTCCTGACTTTC.

The V gene is TRBV28, the J gene TRBJ2-2, with TRBD2 matching 13 bases. V lost 6 bases and J lost 4; bases outside the gene matches: 11. CDR1 and CDR2 from the germline V gene are MDHEN and SYDVKM. This CDR3 is built from 18 residues. CDR3 amino acids: CASSTRTSGSGFTGELFF. The CDR3 region has the DNA TGTGCCAGCAGCACCCGGACTAGCGGGAGCGGGTTCACCGGGGAGCTGTTTTTT.

The chain uses TRBV7-9 and TRBJ1-2; 7 bases fit TRBD1. CDR3 size: 14 residues. V lost 5 bases, J lost 4 bases, and 7 bases stayed unmatched. The germline V gene has CDR1 SEHNR and CDR2 FQNEAQ (reference sequence). The DNA of the CDR3 is TGTGCCAGCAGCGTGGGACAGCCCGTCTATGGCTACACCTTC. Translation gives CASSVGQPVYGYTF.

This clone has only one observation. The CDR3, as DNA: TGTGCCAGCAGCCGGGGGAACACCGGGGAGCTGTTTTTT. It translates to CASSRGNTGELFF. This sequence joins TRBV6-5 and TRBJ2-2, with a possible D match to TRBD2 (5 bases). V shed 6 bases and J shed 1 base, with 6 bases lying between them. The CDR3 extends over 13 amino acids. The germline CDR1 and CDR2 sequences are MNHEY and SVGAGI.

V and J are TRBV2 and TRBJ2-1; 7 bases fit TRBD1. The CDR3 extends over 15 amino acids. J was trimmed by 7 bases and V by 2 bases; bases with no gene match: 8. Germline CDR1 is SNHLY and CDR2 is FYNNEI. CDR3 DNA sequence: TGTGCCAGCAGTGAATATGGCGTACAGGGGAATGAGCAGTTCTTC. Amino acids: CASSEYGVQGNEQFF.

The rearrangement joins TRBV5-6 to TRBJ2-7, with 8 bases identical to TRBD1. The V gene end was trimmed by 2 bases and the J gene end by 1 base; junction bases not matched to a gene: 5. CDR1 is SGHDT and CDR2 is YYEEEE in the germline V gene. The CDR3 is 15 amino acids. The CDR3 spells CASSFQGASSYEQYF. CDR3 nucleotides: TGTGCCAGCAGCTTCCAGGGGGCATCGTCCTACGAGCAGTACTTC.

The genes are TRBV5-1 and TRBJ2-2; 7 bases are a match to TRBD1. The CDR3 length is 16 residues. The V gene's germline CDR1 is SGHRS and CDR2 YFSETQ. Trimming removed 5 bases from V and 0 bases from J; junction bases left unmatched: 7. The CDR3 nucleotides read TGCGCCAGCAGTCCTTTGCAGGGGGCGAACACCGGGGAGCTGTTTTTT. Its translation: CASSPLQGANTGELFF. The entire variable domain, with the rest obtained from reference TRBV5-1 and TRBJ2-2, is as follows: KAGVTQTPRYLIKTRGQQVTLSCSPISGHRSVSWYQQTPGQGLQFLFEYFSETQRNKGNFPGRFSGRQFSNSRSEMNVSTLELGDSALYLCASSPLQGANTGELFFGEGSRLTVL.

The CDR3 DNA reads TGTGCCAGCGAGTCGGGAAAAAGCTCCTACAATGAGCAGTTCTTC. Its protein product is CASESGKSSYNEQFF. The V gene is TRBV6-1, the J gene TRBJ2-1, with a weak D call TRBD2 (5 bases). CDR3 length: 15 residues. V was cut by 8 bases and J by 0 bases, with 14 bases left in between. Per germline, CDR1 MNHNS and CDR2 SASEGT.

This chain's CDR3 is CAWSYTGLSVNEQYF. CDR3 DNA: TGTGCCTGGAGCTATACAGGGCTTTCGGTCAACGAGCAGTACTTC. The chain employs TRBV30 and TRBJ2-7; D possibly corresponds to TRBD1 (6 bases). Germline V gives CDR1 GTSNPN, CDR2 SVGIG (reference sequence). V was trimmed by 3 bases and J by 5 bases, leaving 20 bases between them. This CDR3 comprises 15 residues.

The chain joins TRBV2 to TRBJ2-1; 8 nucleotides line up with TRBD2. Germline V gene lookup returns CDR1 SNHLY and CDR2 FYNNEI. J gave up 2 bases and V 6 bases, and 9 bases lay outside the gene matches. CDR3 length: 16 residues. The CDR3 here is CASRPSGGGAYNEQFF. Written as DNA, the CDR3 is TGTGCCAGCAGGCCAAGCGGGGGAGGGGCCTACAATGAGCAGTTCTTC.

The chain carries TRBV5-6 and TRBJ2-2, with TRBD2 identical over 11 bases. Germline CDR1 SGHDT, CDR2 YYEEEE. The CDR3 spans 17 residues. The ends lost 2 bases at V and 1 base at J; junction bases unmatched: 4. CDR3 coding DNA: TGTGCCAGCAGCTTATTGGGACTAGCGGAGAACACCGGGGAGCTGTTTTTT. This codes for CASSLLGLAENTGELFF.

The chain carries TRBV25-1 and TRBJ1-2; perhaps TRBD1 as D (6 bases). Germline-derived CDR1 and CDR2 are MGHDK and SYGVNS. This CDR3 region has 15 residues. V lost 3 bases and J 0 bases, leaving 11 bases between the germline ends. CDR3 nucleotide sequence: TGTGCCAGCAGTGATCGAGGGACAACTAACTATGGCTACACCTTC. Its protein product is CASSDRGTTNYGYTF.

The chain couples TRBV7-2 to TRBJ2-7; D might be TRBD1 (5 bases). Germline lookup yields CDR1 SGHTA and CDR2 FQGNSA. V was clipped by 5 bases and J by 2 bases, with 7 bases between them. This CDR3 is built from 12 residues. CDR3 amino acids: CASSARAYEQYF. DNA of the CDR3: TGTGCCAGCAGCGCCAGGGCCTACGAGCAGTACTTC.

In nucleotides, the CDR3 is TGTGCCAGTAGCCCGTTACGCGGGGAGACCCAGTACTTC. Its protein is CASSPLRGETQYF. The genes are TRBV19 and TRBJ2-5; TRBD2 might be the D (5 bases). This CDR3 region has 13 residues. V shed 6 bases and J shed 5 bases, with 13 bases lying between them. Germline CDR1 and CDR2: LNHDA and SQIVND (reference sequence).

The V call is TRBV27, the J call TRBJ2-1; 10 bases line up with TRBD1. Germline values: CDR1 MNHEY, CDR2 SMNVEV (reference sequence). This CDR3 is 15 amino acids long. V lost 5 bases, J lost 6 bases, and 7 bases stayed unmatched. CDR3 bases: TGTGCCAGCAGTCTGGACAGGGGGGCACGCAATGAGCAGTTCTTC. This sequence encodes CASSLDRGARNEQFF.

The V gene is TRBV27, the J gene TRBJ2-1; 8 bases are a match to TRBD1. The CDR3 extends over 14 amino acids. V lost 3 bases and J lost 6; bases outside the gene matches: 4. Per the germline V gene, CDR1 is MNHEY and CDR2 is SMNVEV (reference sequence). Here the CDR3 reads CASSLQGAGNEQFF. CDR3 DNA sequence: TGTGCCAGCAGTTTGCAGGGGGCCGGCAATGAGCAGTTCTTC.

This chain links TRBV5-1 with TRBJ2-5, with D hard to call. CDR3 length: 12 amino acids. CDR1 SGHRS and CDR2 YFSETQ come from the germline V gene. V lost 5 bases, J lost 5 bases, and 10 bases lay in between. CDR3 nucleotides: TGCGCCAGCAGTACGTCAGTGGAGACCCAGTACTTC. The encoded protein is CASSTSVETQYF.

This chain connects TRBV11-1 to TRBJ2-5; D is perhaps TRBD2 (6 bases). The CDR3 has 15 amino acids. V lost 4 bases and J 0 bases, leaving 12 bases between the germline ends. The germline V gene encodes CDR1 SGHAT and CDR2 FQDESV (reference sequence). DNA of the CDR3: TGTGCCAGCAGCTCGCGGACTAAAAACCAAGAGACCCAGTACTTC. Translated, it gives CASSSRTKNQETQYF.

The chain uses TRBV20-1 and TRBJ1-1; weak D call: TRBD1 (6 bases). CDR3 length: 11 residues. Between the trimmed V and J ends, which lost 4 bases and 7 bases, there was a span of 10 bases. Germline V gene lookup returns CDR1 DFQATT and CDR2 SNEGSKA (reference sequence). CDR3 DNA: TGCAGTGCTACGGGACATAGTGAAGCTTTCTTT. Translated: CSATGHSEAFF.

This chain links TRBV5-1 with TRBJ2-7; maybe TRBD2 (6 bases). The V gene lost 3 bases and the J gene lost 6 bases, with 19 bases spanning the gap. The germline V gene has CDR1 SGHRS and CDR2 YFSETQ. The CDR3 loop spans 15 amino acids. CDR3 amino acids: CASSSAGRGRSEQYF. The CDR3 DNA follows: TGCGCCAGCAGCTCGGCGGGACGGGGAAGGAGCGAGCAGTACTTC.

The chain uses TRBV19 and TRBJ2-3, with a possible D match to TRBD1 (5 bases). CDR3 length equals 15 residues. Germline V gives CDR1 LNHDA, CDR2 SQIVND (reference sequence). The V end lost 4 bases, the J end lost 2 bases, and 13 bases lay between the germline ends. The CDR3 spells CASSSAPGPTDTQYF. In nucleotides, the CDR3 is TGTGCCAGTAGTAGTGCCCCAGGGCCCACAGATACGCAGTATTTT.

V usage is TRBV6-1 and J usage is TRBJ2-7, with 11 nucleotides matching TRBD2. Trimming cost V 8 bases and J 3 bases; bases outside gene matches: 9. In germline, CDR1 is MNHNS, CDR2 SASEGT. There are 15 residues in the CDR3. The CDR3 nucleotides are TGTGCCAGCCTGGGAGTAGCGGGAGGGATCTACGAGCAGTACTTC. Amino acid sequence: CASLGVAGGIYEQYF.

This chain links TRBV10-3 with TRBJ1-2; 9 bases fit TRBD1. Germline values: CDR1 ENHRY, CDR2 SYGVKD. This CDR3 has 14 amino acids. The junction had 6 bases not matched to a gene; V was cut back by 6 bases and J by 4 bases. The CDR3 bases are TGTGCCATCAGCTTGACAGGGGGATCCTATGGCTACACCTTC. It is translated as CAISLTGGSYGYTF.

The chain carries TRBV7-2 and TRBJ1-5, with unresolved D. Per the germline V gene, CDR1 is SGHTA and CDR2 is FQGNSA. Between the trimmed V and J ends, which lost 1 base and 6 bases, there was a span of 10 bases. The CDR3 extends over 14 amino acids. CDR3 sequence (DNA): TGTGCCAGCAGCTTAGTGGGCGTCAGTCAGCCCCAGCATTTT. Translated: CASSLVGVSQPQHF. The full variable domain, in which reference TRBV7-2 and TRBJ1-5 provide the parts outside the CDR3, is GAGVSQSPSNKVTEKGKDVELRCDPISGHTALYWYRQSLGQGLEFLIYFQGNSAPDKSGLPSDRFSAERTGGSVSTLTIQRTQQEDSAVYLCASSLVGVSQPQHFGDGTRLSIL.

The chain uses TRBV30 and TRBJ2-5, with D possibly TRBD2 on 6 matching bases. Per germline, CDR1 GTSNPN and CDR2 SVGIG (reference sequence). This CDR3 is built from 15 residues. V lost 5 bases, J lost 0 bases, and 16 bases lay in between. The CDR3: CAWGLAEWYQETQYF. CDR3 sequence (DNA): TGTGCCTGGGGCTTAGCGGAGTGGTACCAAGAGACCCAGTACTTC.

The rearrangement uses TRBV6-5 and TRBJ2-6; no reliable D call. The V gene lost 4 bases and the J gene lost 0 bases, with 10 bases spanning the gap. The CDR3 sequence is 16 residues long. Germline V gene sequence: CDR1 MNHEY, CDR2 SVGAGI. CDR3 sequence: CASSSPHSSGANVLTF. CDR3 nucleotide sequence: TGTGCCAGCAGTTCCCCCCACAGCTCTGGGGCCAACGTCCTGACTTTC.

This chain links TRBV5-8 with TRBJ1-5; no clear D gene. The germline V gene encodes CDR1 SGHTS and CDR2 YDEGEE. The CDR3 runs to 13 residues. Deletions cut 2 bases from V and 9 bases from J, with 12 bases between. In DNA, the CDR3 is TGTGCCAGCAGCTTAGCGGAGTCGGCGCCCCAGCATTTT. Protein product: CASSLAESAPQHF. Full variable domain (remainder filled in from reference TRBV5-8 and TRBJ1-5): EAGVTQSPTHLIKTRGQQATLRCSPISGHTSVYWYQQALGLGLQFLLWYDEGEERNRGNFPPRFSGRQFPNYSSELNVNALELEDSALYLCASSLAESAPQHFGDGTRLSIL.

The rearrangement joins TRBV28 to TRBJ2-3; tentatively, D is TRBD1 (7 bases). Deletions cut 2 bases from V and 5 bases from J, with 23 bases between. CDR1 and CDR2 from the germline V gene are MDHEN and SYDVKM. This CDR3 spans 18 amino acids. CDR3 region: CASSLRGDWDSLQDTQYF. DNA of the CDR3: TGTGCCAGCAGTTTAAGGGGGGATTGGGACAGTCTTCAAGATACGCAGTATTTT. The full variable domain, completed using reference TRBV28 and TRBJ2-3, is DVKVTQSSRYLVKRTGEKVFLECVQDMDHENMFWYRQDPGLGLRLIYFSYDVKMKEKGDIPEGYSVSREKKERFSLILESASTNQTSMYLCASSLRGDWDSLQDTQYFGPGTRLTVL.

The chain employs TRBV6-5 and TRBJ2-7; D is unclear. The V and J ends lost 0 bases and 5 bases respectively, with 8 bases between them. The CDR3 loop spans 13 amino acids. Germline assignment: CDR1 MNHEY and CDR2 SVGAGI. The chain's CDR3 is CASSYSSTDEQYF. In nucleotides, the CDR3 is TGTGCCAGCAGTTACTCGAGCACAGACGAGCAGTACTTC.

V and J are TRBV15 and TRBJ1-2, with 8 positions matching TRBD1. The CDR3 has 15 amino acids. Losses at the gene ends were 5 bases for V and 6 bases for J; bases not matched to a gene: 11. The germline CDR1 and CDR2 sequences are LNHNV and YYDKDF (reference sequence). The CDR3 nucleotides read TGTGCCACCAGCCTGGGACAGGCTTGGCGGGATGGCTACACCTTC. Translated, it gives CATSLGQAWRDGYTF.

The J gene is TRBJ2-2, the V gene TRBV10-1; maybe TRBD2 (6 bases). The CDR3 spans 15 residues. Germline CDR1 and CDR2: WNHNN and SYGVQD (reference sequence). Deletions cut 2 bases from V and 5 bases from J, with 12 bases between. The DNA of the CDR3 is TGCGCCAGCAGTGAGGTGCGGGGTGGAACCGGGGAGCTGTTTTTT. Translating gives CASSEVRGGTGELFF.